This T cell receptor beta chain originates from a study of cytomegalovirus exposure and HLA in healthy donors (dated 2017 in TCRdb). Regarding the complete study: An earlier analysis of some 600 of the donors reported about 280 Gb of sequence data and 117 million unique TCR beta sequences obtained from about 200 million T cells. An early release that covered roughly 600 HLA-typed donors contained around 300 gigabases of sequencing data and 70 million to 100 million unique TCR sequences. Among the roughly 400 genotyped donors, around 81% belonged to the genetic ancestry cluster associated with self-reported Caucasian donors. The study was designed to test whether signatures of past pathogen exposure could be identified by cataloging public T cell receptors. The T cell repertoires of 666 subjects were profiled by immunosequencing and related to cytomegalovirus serostatus. Besides the first cohort of around 670 subjects, a separate validation cohort made up of roughly 130 different subjects was used. To predict cytomegalovirus infection status, the study combined high-throughput TCR immunosequencing, statistical association of individual TCRs with disease status, and machine learning. To study patterns of TCR occurrence, a later analysis re-analyzed previously published TCR beta repertoires from several hundred donors and added high-resolution HLA genotyping. The later analysis used no new phenotypic data to find candidate immune exposures, relying instead on TCR beta sequences and their occurrence across donors. An earlier analysis of 587 of the donors applied high-throughput TCR beta sequencing to assess whether each TCR beta V gene segment acted as functional or pseudogenic. Donor age, sex, ethnicity and CMV serostatus were collected together with the repertoire data. In a later genetic analysis, genome-wide SNP genotypes for about three fifths of the roughly 670 donors were used, and that subset was treated as a discovery cohort. All discovery cohort repertoires had been generated on a single sequencing platform. Class I and class II HLA loci were covered by the typing at four-digit resolution. The number of donors typed differed by locus, with roughly 620-630 for A, B, C, DRB1 and DQB1, roughly 550 for DQA1, nearly 610 for DPA1, and around 430 for DPB1. A handful of DR-DQ haplotypes were treated as single units for association and clustering because of strong linkage in the cohort. Among about 360 genotyped donors of the cohort, an average of about 240,000 unique TCR beta nucleotide sequences were sequenced per donor, approximately 20% of them non-productive. Study-level results and caveats: In vitro tests confirmed that a few of the cytomegalovirus-associated TCR beta chains recognize cytomegalovirus antigens. Most CMV-associated TCR beta chains appeared to be HLA-restricted in a later analysis, and the HLA associations seemed to be driven largely by CMV exposure. Presence/absence analyses assumed roughly uniform sequencing depth across donors, an assumption that may not hold. In the study, some 160 TCR beta chains were listed as associated with cytomegalovirus. This cohort had only TCR beta chains sequenced, and the lack of alpha or paired-chain data limited which features could be detected. The classifier was reported to diagnose cytomegalovirus status with high specificity and sensitivity in both the original and validation cohorts. When HLA alleles, especially DR and DQ, strongly co-occurred, TCR associations were difficult to assign to individual alleles. Because counts were too low, about 15 rarely observed V segments, including chromosome 9 orphons, were left out of the earlier analysis of approximately 580 of the donors. Specific HLA alleles were associated with 16,951 TCR beta sequences at a false discovery rate of 0.05 in a later analysis. In a later analysis, the rate of TCR association differed among HLA loci, with DRB1 alleles having the most associated TCRs and HLA-C alleles having the fewest. A group of highly shared sequence variants was considered likely to be a technical artifact of the sequencing pipeline. In a later genetic analysis, fewer N-insertions in productive TCRs were reported among donors in an Asian-associated ancestry cluster than the roughly 640-donor mean. Linkage disequilibrium might explain the correlated functional status among segregating V segments, but an unknown experimental factor could not be ruled out. V-gene and J-gene trimming of TCR beta chains was associated with a missense DCLRE1C variant in a later genetic analysis, and the association was replicated in an independent cohort. Because HLA typing was unavailable for some donors at each locus, only the typed subset was used in association tests. The 87-base-pair reads could not distinguish some IMGT-functional V segments, including TRBV6-2 and TRBV6-3, so those segments were excluded. Broadly in line with IMGT annotations, most TCR beta V segments showed up in productive rearrangements about 90% or about 30% of the time in an earlier analysis of about 500 of the donors. According to the authors, the approach could potentially be generalized to other disease states and immunological phenotypes. A later analysis found that HLA-associated TCR beta chains were more clonally expanded and had lower generation probabilities than equally common non-associated chains. Across donors, most TCR sequences were observed very rarely, whereas some public TCRs were present in many individuals. A later analysis reported that several top co-occurrence clusters appeared linked to parvovirus B19, influenza, CMV and Epstein-Barr virus. A further reported finding was that TCR beta sequences accurately predicted the HLA-A and HLA-B alleles for most subjects in the first cohort. Immune exposure information for the cohort was limited to CMV serostatus.

Of note for this clone: Its antigen is still unknown. Within one base of it there is no much larger clone, and no base qualities were kept.

The cohort comprised under 700 healthy bone marrow donors. At the time of sampling, every cohort member was nominally healthy, though immune exposures that went unrecorded were likely present. The donor was CMV seronegative and belonged to the group of 352 seronegative cohort members. Each donor provided a peripheral blood sample, and peripheral blood mononuclear cells were used for TCR beta sequencing. The Qiagen DNeasy Blood Extraction Kit was used to extract genomic DNA from the blood cell samples. Reading the germline V gene gives CDR1 MNHNS and CDR2 SASEGT. The CDR3, cysteine through phenylalanine, is 11 amino acids long. The read is trimmed to its CDR3 DNA, 33 bases read in frame from base 1. The V and J ends are trimmed by 7 bases and 12 bases, leaving 12 bases between them. The protocol used for the library was the immunoSEQ multiplex PCR assay. For the multiplex PCR, a mixture combining 60 forward primers for TCR Vbeta segments and 13 reverse primers for TCR Jbeta segments was used. The CDR3 region of rearranged TCR beta genes was amplified from genomic DNA by a multiplex PCR assay. Amplified TCR beta libraries were sequenced as 87-base-pair reads on the Illumina HiSeq System. The study's own analysis went as follows. A later analysis tallied 75 million to 85 million unique TCR beta chains across the 666 repertoires, and some 10 million of those chains were shared by two or more donors. To remove PCR and sequencing errors, raw reads were error-corrected and collapsed into unique sequences using a nearest-neighbor algorithm that merged closely related sequences. Alignment of CDR3 sequences to IMGT reference sequences was used to assign V, D and J gene segments. For a sequence to be retained, a match of at least six nucleotides was required to both a V gene segment and a J gene segment. Rearrangements were called productive when the CDR3 lacked stop codons and stayed in frame with V and J; all others were non-productive. CDR3 was defined according to IMGT convention as the region running from the second conserved V-encoded cysteine to the conserved J-encoded phenylalanine. Sequences without an unambiguous match to a single V gene segment were excluded from the earlier analysis of a few hundred of the donors. In an earlier analysis of several hundred of the donors, V segments were called functional above 56.7% productive rearrangements and were called segregating when the between-donor standard deviation exceeded 5%. A statistical classification framework was built to diagnose cytomegalovirus status from the catalog of TCR beta chain sequences. V and J gene assignment, in a later analysis, came from comparing TCR nucleotide sequences with IMGT/GENE-DB human TR gene sequences. In a later analysis, CDR3 sequences and most-parsimonious VDJ recombination scenarios were assigned using the TCRdist pipeline. In a later analysis, each TCR beta chain was defined by its CDR3 amino acid sequence together with its V-gene family, and reads without a unique V-gene family were excluded. A later analysis removed 550 to 700 highly shared, low-generation-probability nucleotide sequences to deal with suspected cross-contamination and a sequencing artifact. In a later analysis, a clonal expansion index was calculated for each public chain from normalized within-repertoire ranks of inferred template counts. Generation probabilities in a later analysis came from a VDJ recombination model fitted to out-of-frame rearrangements, and those results were checked against IGoR. In a later analysis, TCR-TCR, TCR-HLA and TCR-CMV co-occurrence was scored with hypergeometric tests, and a repertoire-size bias correction was applied to TCR pairs. In a later analysis, false discovery rates were estimated by permuting HLA or CMV assignments 20 times. A later analysis grouped co-occurring TCRs with DBSCAN, adding TCRdist sequence similarity when clustering within HLA-allele-positive subsets. For co-occurrence clustering, repertoires with fewer than 30,000 or more than 120,000 public chains were excluded, along with 5 or 6 repertoires with anomalous nucleotide sharing. TCRdb holds this immuneACCESS table with in-frame rearrangements only. Some clones are missing; in checked studies, unresolved V genes explain under half, and the rest has no known cause. V, J and clone size derive from that table, while D and trimming were established from the DNA sequence. The sample includes under 150,000 clones, with just under 80% observed a single time. The ten biggest clones cover about 1.7% of the sample.

This sequence originates from a woman in her thirties or forties in good health and CMV-seronegative. Sequenced input: PBMCs. Recombination joined TRBV6-1 with TRBJ1-4; TRBD1 is a weak D gene call, 6 bases matching. The nucleotides read TGTGCCAGCACCCAACAGGGAGAACTGTTTTTT. Its coded protein is CASTQQGELFF.